One sample yielded the 18 T cell receptor beta chains listed below, sequenced in a study of blood T cells in healthy people across ages. A second 7 to 11 cycle PCR used barcoded and J-beta primers. Each CDR3 protein is one row after TCRdb ran MiXCR on the 5' RACE reads. The data hold 700,000 or so distinct CDR3 sequences, with about 43% observed a single time. The sample comprised blood. Receptors originate from a man older than 75 in good health.

This sequence joins TRBV5-1 and TRBJ2-6, with a tentative D call TRBD2 (5 bases). Germline CDR1 reads SGHRS; CDR2 reads YFSETQ. Trimming cost V 0 bases and J 0 bases, with 10 bases left between them. The CDR3 extends over 17 amino acids. The CDR3 region is CASSLAGGTSGANVLTF. The CDR3 coding sequence is TGCGCCAGCAGCTTGGCCGGAGGAACCTCTGGGGCCAACGTCCTGACTTTC.

This chain links TRBV15 with TRBJ1-1; 7 nucleotides match TRBD1. V lost 5 bases to trimming and J lost 1 base; unmatched junction nucleotides: 4. The length of the CDR3 is 14 residues. Germline CDR1 and CDR2: LNHNV and YYDKDF (reference sequence). In DNA, the CDR3 is TGTGCCACCAGCCCGACAGGGTCGAACACTGAAGCTTTCTTT. Protein sequence: CATSPTGSNTEAFF.

The chain links TRBV15 to TRBJ1-5; D gene unclear. CDR3 length equals 14 residues. The V and J ends lost 8 bases and 5 bases respectively, with 16 bases between them. CDR1 and CDR2 from the germline V gene are LNHNV and YYDKDF (reference sequence). The CDR3 nucleotides are TGTGCCACCTCCGGAGAGGGCGGCTATCAGCCCCAGCATTTT. Protein product: CATSGEGGYQPQHF.

On this clonotype itself: The junction and the germline gene differ at one end; a read error may be behind it. This sequence joins TRBV7-9 and TRBJ2-3; D unresolved. CDR1 is SEHNR and CDR2 is FQNEAQ in the germline V gene (reference sequence). The CDR3 totals 12 residues. In DNA, the CDR3 is TGTGCCGGCAGCCAAGCCGTAGATACGCAGTATTTT. Encoded protein: CAGSQAVDTQYF.

There are a few counts of this clonotype. This chain links TRBV7-2 with TRBJ2-7; D is uncertain. Trimming removed 0 bases at V and 0 bases at J, with 9 bases between. The CDR3 runs 15 residues. Germline V lookup: CDR1 SGHTA, CDR2 FQGNSA. The CDR3 coding sequence is TGTGCCAGCAGCTTAGCTTATACGAGCTCCTACGAGCAGTACTTC. Its protein product is CASSLAYTSSYEQYF.

This clonotype was recorded once. This chain uses TRBV18 with TRBJ2-1; tentative D call: TRBD1 (5 bases). CDR1 and CDR2 (germline): KGHSH, LQKENI. The CDR3 covers 13 residues. With 3 bases removed from V and 5 bases from J, the gap between germline ends came to 8 bases. In DNA, the CDR3 is TGTGCCAGCTCACCCCGACAGAACAATGAGCAGTTCTTC. It yields the protein CASSPRQNNEQFF.

V usage is TRBV5-1 and J usage is TRBJ1-2; D is ambiguous. Trimming took 0 bases from V and 6 from J, leaving 15 bases between them. The CDR3 contains 15 residues. Germline CDR1 and CDR2: SGHRS and YFSETQ. CDR3 sequence (DNA): TGCGCCAGCAGCTTGGGAACTGTTGATGATGATGGCTACACCTTC. It is translated as CASSLGTVDDDGYTF.

The V and J genes are TRBV6-5 and TRBJ1-5; D not certain. Trimming pared 0 bases from V and 9 bases from J, leaving 24 bases between. The CDR3 totals 18 residues. Germline V lookup: CDR1 MNHEY, CDR2 SVGAGI. The CDR3 bases are TGTGCCAGCAGTTACTCTCGGGCGGGGTCGGACGGGCTTTCGCCCCAGCATTTT. It is translated as CASSYSRAGSDGLSPQHF.

J is TRBJ1-2 and V is TRBV29-1; D possibly corresponds to TRBD1 (6 bases). V lost 5 bases, J lost 7 bases, and 11 bases lay in between. The germline V gene encodes CDR1 SQVTM and CDR2 ANQGSEA. This CDR3 comprises 11 residues. CDR3 nucleotides: TGCAGCGTTACCGACAGGAGTGGCTACACCTTC. It translates to CSVTDRSGYTF.

The rearrangement joins TRBV4-1 to TRBJ2-4, with 7 bases identical to TRBD1. Trimming cost V 2 bases and J 7 bases; bases outside gene matches: 5. CDR1 and CDR2 (germline): MGHRA, YSYEKL. The CDR3 has 14 amino acids. The CDR3 is CASSQTGVGNIQYF. The CDR3 DNA reads TGCGCCAGCAGCCAAACAGGGGTTGGGAACATTCAGTACTTC.

The CDR3 is CASSYHRTSGGLSTDTQYF. CDR3 bases: TGTGCCAGCAGCTATCACAGGACTAGCGGGGGGCTTAGCACAGATACGCAGTATTTT. The chain combines TRBV3-1 with TRBJ2-3, with 14 bases that match TRBD2. This CDR3 comprises 19 residues. Germline CDR1 and CDR2: LGHDT and YNNKEL (reference sequence). The trim removed 5 bases at V and 0 bases at J, leaving 10 bases unmatched.

In its sample, this clonotype was seen a few times. The chain employs TRBV6-2 or TRBV6-3 and TRBJ2-1, with 10 bases aligning to TRBD2. V trimming: 2 bases; J trimming: 9 bases; junction bases outside the gene matches: 7. The CDR3 length is 15 residues. CDR1 and CDR2 from the germline V gene are MNHEY and SVGEGT. Here the CDR3 reads CASSYVGLAGVEQFF. CDR3 sequence (DNA): TGTGCCAGCAGTTACGTGGGGCTAGCGGGAGTTGAGCAGTTCTTC.

As regards this clonotype: Given the absence of the conserved phenylalanine or tryptophan at the CDR3 end, a read error is likely. The rearrangement joins TRBV5-1 to TRBJ2-1; D may be TRBD1 or TRBD2 (5 bases each). The CDR3 totals 18 residues. V lost 4 bases, J lost 1 base, and 21 bases lay in between. Germline CDR1 reads SGHRS; CDR2 reads YFSETQ. This chain's CDR3 is CASSPGYQRGLSYNEQFL. The CDR3 nucleotides are TGCGCCAGCAGCCCGGGCTACCAGAGGGGCCTTTCCTACAATGAGCAGTTCTTA.

In its sample, this clonotype was seen a few times. V is TRBV15 and J is TRBJ1-1; 9 positions match TRBD1. The CDR3 extends over 15 amino acids. The J segment lost 7 bases and the V segment lost 0 bases, leaving 6 bases of the junction unmatched. Germline CDR1 is LNHNV and CDR2 is YYDKDF (reference sequence). The CDR3 DNA sequence: TGTGCCACCAGCAGAGAGGAGGGACAGGGAAATGAAGCTTTCTTT. It encodes CATSREEGQGNEAFF.

Details on this clonotype: One end of the junction varies from germline; a read error may be responsible. The chain uses TRBV6-5 and TRBJ1-2; TRBD1 matches 8 bases. The germline gives CDR1 MNHEY, CDR2 SVGAGI. The CDR3 loop spans 17 amino acids. DNA of the CDR3: TGTGCCAGCAGTTCGCAGGGGGCCCTCCTTAATTGGGGAGGCTGCACCTTC. This gives the protein CASSSQGALLNWGGCTF.

This chain uses TRBV10-3 with TRBJ2-1, with a possible D match to TRBD1 (5 bases). Germline V gives CDR1 ENHRY, CDR2 SYGVKD. This CDR3 has 14 amino acids. The ends were cut back, 9 bases at V and 0 bases at J, with 12 bases in the middle. The chain's CDR3 is CAIGDSSSYNEQFF. The CDR3 DNA sequence: TGTGCCATAGGAGACAGCAGCTCCTACAATGAGCAGTTCTTC.

This clonotype occurred many times. Given a much more abundant clone one base away, this may be a read error. The chain carries TRBV29-1 and TRBJ2-5; 10 nucleotides match TRBD2. Germline CDR1 reads SQVTM; CDR2 reads ANQGSEA. V lost 2 bases to trimming and J lost 11 bases; unmatched junction nucleotides: 14. CDR3 length equals 15 residues. The CDR3 DNA sequence: TGCAGCGTTGAATGGGCTAGCGGGAGTACTAATGAGCAGTACTTC. Residues: CSVEWASGSTNEQYF. Looking up the rest from reference TRBV29-1 and TRBJ2-5 gives the full variable domain: SAVISQKPSRDICQRGTSLTIQCQVDSQVTMMFWYRQQPGQSLTLIATANQGSEATYESGFVIDKFPISRPNLTFSTLTVSNMSPEDSSIYLCSVEWASGSTNEQYFGPGTRLLVL.

The V gene is TRBV7-9, the J gene TRBJ2-7; the D gene is possibly TRBD2 (5 bases). From germline, CDR1 is SEHNR and CDR2 FQNEAQ (reference sequence). Trimming removed 1 base from V and 3 bases from J, with 13 bases in between. This CDR3 is built from 15 residues. CDR3 bases: TGTGCCAGCAGCTTAGACGGCACGGGGATCTACGAGCAGTACTTC. This gives the protein CASSLDGTGIYEQYF.